This T cell receptor (beta chain) came from a study of blood T cell repertoires in COVID-19. The overall study: Samples representing acute and convalescent COVID-19 were sourced from the United States, Italy and Spain. The cDNA or gDNA used as material had been derived from T cells, B-cell-depleted T cells, or PBMCs.

V lost 7 bases to trimming and J lost 0 bases, with 9 bases between them. Germline lookup yields CDR1 SGHRS and CDR2 YFSETQ. This CDR3 contains 13 residues. Per the original data handling: Quantification of nucleated cells was approximated via reference gene primer amplification. Clones were sequenced by immunoSEQ multiplex PCR, and TCRdb holds only the in-frame ones, with some missing. V and J calls plus clone size are reproduced from that table; the DNA served to infer D and trimming. The sample consists of tens of thousands of clones, around 79% of them appearing once. The sequenced material came from peripheral blood. The sequence came from a human donor in a cohort sampled during active COVID-19. The chain employs TRBV5-1 and TRBJ2-3; D perhaps matches TRBD2 (5 bases). The CDR3 sequence: CASGRGSTDTQYF. The CDR3 DNA follows: TGCGCCAGCGGTCGGGGTAGCACAGATACGCAGTATTTT.